A single sample is the source of the 14 T cell receptor beta chains below, sequenced in a study of cytomegalovirus exposure and HLA in healthy donors. Use of 60 Vbeta and 13 Jbeta primers characterized the PCR. This table comes from immunoSEQ multiplex PCR, and its TCRdb copy is limited to in-frame clones, with some not included. This sample has roughly 56,000 clones, with more than 70% found just once. The sample consisted of PBMCs. Receptors originate from a man between 50 and 59 years old in good health and CMV-seropositive.

The chain recombines TRBV13 with TRBJ2-7; 9 nucleotides align to TRBD2. The CDR3 covers 13 residues. V lost 4 bases, J lost 7 bases, and 5 bases stayed unmatched. The V gene's germline CDR1 is PRHDT and CDR2 FYEKMQ (reference sequence). The CDR3, as DNA: TGTGCCAGCAGCTCACCTAGCGGGGAGGAGCAGTACTTC. It is translated as CASSSPSGEEQYF.

Of note for this clone: Sequence at one end of the junction differs from germline and may be a read error. The chain uses TRBV7-9 and TRBJ1-3; 9 bases map to TRBD1. The V gene's germline CDR1 is SEHNR and CDR2 FQNEAQ (reference sequence). The CDR3 is made up of 17 amino acids. Here the CDR3 reads CSSSFFTGGSAGNTIYF. In nucleotides, the CDR3 is TGTTCCAGCAGCTTTTTCACAGGGGGCTCAGCTGGAAACACCATATATTTT.

This chain connects TRBV11-2 to TRBJ2-1, with 12 bases identical to TRBD2. The CDR3 runs to 15 residues. V shed 4 bases and J 8 bases; nucleotides not matched to a gene: 6. Germline loops: CDR1 SGHAT, CDR2 FQNNGV. The CDR3 DNA sequence: TGTGCCAGCAGCTCTAGCGGGAGGGCTTGGGATGAGCAGTTCTTC. Amino acids: CASSSSGRAWDEQFF.

The CDR3 spells CASSGQGNQPQHF. The CDR3 DNA is TGTGCCAGCAGTGGCCAGGGCAATCAGCCCCAGCATTTT. The V call is TRBV25-1, the J call TRBJ1-5; D unclear. Germline CDR1 reads MGHDK; CDR2 reads SYGVNS. CDR3 size: 13 residues. V lost 4 bases and J lost 2, with 6 bases in between.

The gene calls are TRBV5-4 and TRBJ2-3, with TRBD1 identical over 12 bases. The germline V gene has CDR1 SGHNT and CDR2 YYREEE (reference sequence). J gave up 4 bases and V 1 base, and 10 bases lay outside the gene matches. The CDR3 is 18 amino acids. CDR3 residues: CASSLPAGQGAIADTQYF. The CDR3 coding sequence is TGTGCCAGCAGCTTGCCGGCGGGACAGGGGGCTATTGCAGATACGCAGTATTTT.

The J gene is TRBJ2-6, the V gene TRBV15, with TRBD2 as a possible D gene (5 bases). The CDR3 is made up of 16 amino acids. V lost 6 bases, J lost 2 bases, and 14 bases lay in between. Germline loops: CDR1 LNHNV, CDR2 YYDKDF (reference sequence). CDR3 DNA sequence: TGTGCCACCAGGAATCCCCGGGGTCCTGGGGCCAACGTCCTGACTTTC. Its protein product is CATRNPRGPGANVLTF.

In the case of this clone: The junction differs from germline at one of its ends, possibly a read error. The J gene is TRBJ2-5, the V gene TRBV7-9; 15 positions agree with TRBD2. CDR1 and CDR2 from the germline V gene are SEHNR and FQNEAQ (reference sequence). This CDR3 spans 17 amino acids. CDR3 region: CSSRSRTSGRAQETQYF. In nucleotides, the CDR3 is TGTTCCAGCAGATCAAGGACTAGCGGGAGGGCCCAAGAGACCCAGTACTTC.

The chain carries TRBV27 and TRBJ2-7; 9 nucleotides line up with TRBD2. Germline V gives CDR1 MNHEY, CDR2 SMNVEV (reference sequence). Unmatched junction bases numbered 1, after V lost 3 bases and J lost 4 bases. The CDR3 has 13 amino acids. For the CDR3, the DNA is TGTGCCAGCAGTTTTGCGGGAGGGTACGAGCAGTACTTC. This encodes CASSFAGGYEQYF.

V is TRBV4-3 and J is TRBJ1-1; 9 nucleotides line up with TRBD1. V shed 7 bases and J 5 bases; nucleotides not matched to a gene: 11. This CDR3 has 15 amino acids. Germline V CDR1 and CDR2: LGHNA, YSLEER. The CDR3 loop is CASTPEGTGWTEAFF. In DNA, the CDR3 is TGCGCCAGCACCCCAGAAGGGACAGGGTGGACTGAAGCTTTCTTT.

To note about this clone: The junction and the germline gene differ at one end; a read error may be behind it. CDR3 coding DNA: TGTGCCAGCAGCGTGGGACAGGGGAACATTGAAGCTTTCTTT. Residues: CASSVGQGNIEAFF. The genes are TRBV2 and TRBJ1-1; 10 bases agree with TRBD1. This CDR3 is built from 14 residues. CDR1 is SNHLY, CDR2 FYNNEI, per germline.

The rearrangement joins TRBV21-1 to TRBJ2-3; whether TRBD2, the table's D call, matches the DNA was not checked. TRBV21-1 is reported as a pseudogene. CDR3 size: 15 residues. CDR3 sequence: CASKLEREPTDTQYF. The CDR3 region has the DNA TGTGCCAGCAAGTTGGAGCGGGAGCCCACAGATACGCAGTATTTT.

The chain links TRBV7-2 to TRBJ2-1; 7 bases align to TRBD2. The CDR3 contains 13 residues. The V segment lost 5 bases and the J segment 11 bases; nucleotides outside the gene matches: 9. Germline lookup yields CDR1 SGHTA and CDR2 FQGNSA. The chain's CDR3 is CASSGRDYKQQFF. For the CDR3, the DNA is TGTGCCAGCAGCGGCCGGGACTACAAGCAGCAGTTCTTC. Full variable domain (missing parts from reference TRBV7-2 and TRBJ2-1): GAGVSQSPSNKVTEKGKDVELRCDPISGHTALYWYRQSLGQGLEFLIYFQGNSAPDKSGLPSDRFSAERTGGSVSTLTIQRTQQEDSAVYLCASSGRDYKQQFFGPGTRLTVL.

This clone has just one count. The DNA for the CDR3 is TGTGCCAGCAGACCAGGACAGGGCTTGGGCTACACCTTC. Its translation: CASRPGQGLGYTF. V and J are TRBV6-5 and TRBJ1-2; 8 positions match TRBD1. Germline trimming cut 6 bases from V and 8 bases from J; bases unmatched to any gene: 8. CDR1 and CDR2 (germline): MNHEY, SVGAGI. The CDR3 extends over 13 amino acids.

The chain couples TRBV28 to TRBJ1-5; D possibly corresponds to TRBD1 (6 bases). Germline assignment: CDR1 MDHEN and CDR2 SYDVKM. The CDR3 totals 14 residues. Trimming took 6 bases from V and 6 from J, leaving 15 bases between them. CDR3 loop: CASSLGGAGQPQHF. CDR3 coding DNA: TGTGCCAGCAGCCTGGGGGGGGCAGGTCAGCCCCAGCATTTT.